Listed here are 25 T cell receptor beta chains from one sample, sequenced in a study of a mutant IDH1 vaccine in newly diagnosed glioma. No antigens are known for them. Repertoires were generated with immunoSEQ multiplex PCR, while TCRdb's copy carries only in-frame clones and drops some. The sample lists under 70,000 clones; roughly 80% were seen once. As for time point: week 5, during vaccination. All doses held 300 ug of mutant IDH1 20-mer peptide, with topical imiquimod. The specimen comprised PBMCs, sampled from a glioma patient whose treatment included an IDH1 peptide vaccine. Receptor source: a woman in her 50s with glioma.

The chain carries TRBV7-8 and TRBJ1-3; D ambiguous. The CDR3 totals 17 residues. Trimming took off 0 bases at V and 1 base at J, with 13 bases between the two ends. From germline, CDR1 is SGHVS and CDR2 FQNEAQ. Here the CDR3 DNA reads TGTGCCAGCAGCTTAGCGGGGAGTGTCGTATCTGGAAACACCATATATTTT. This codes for CASSLAGSVVSGNTIYF.

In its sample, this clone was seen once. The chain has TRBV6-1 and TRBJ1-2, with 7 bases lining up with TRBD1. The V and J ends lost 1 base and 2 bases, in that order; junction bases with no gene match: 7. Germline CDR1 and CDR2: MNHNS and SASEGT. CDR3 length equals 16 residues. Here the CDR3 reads CASSEGLLQGNYGYTF. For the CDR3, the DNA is TGTGCCAGCAGTGAAGGACTCCTACAGGGGAACTATGGCTACACCTTC.

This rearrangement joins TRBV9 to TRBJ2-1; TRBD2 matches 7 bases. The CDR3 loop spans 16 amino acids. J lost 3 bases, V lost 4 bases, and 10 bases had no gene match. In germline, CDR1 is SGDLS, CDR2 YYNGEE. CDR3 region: CASSPRIGGGYNEQFF. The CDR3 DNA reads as TGTGCCAGCAGCCCGCGTATAGGCGGGGGCTACAATGAGCAGTTCTTC.

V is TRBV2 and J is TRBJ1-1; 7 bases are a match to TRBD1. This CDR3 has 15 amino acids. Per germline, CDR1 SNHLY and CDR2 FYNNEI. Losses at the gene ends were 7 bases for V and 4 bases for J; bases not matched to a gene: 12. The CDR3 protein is CASKLGDRDGTEAFF. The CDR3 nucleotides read TGTGCCAGCAAACTCGGTGACAGGGATGGCACTGAAGCTTTCTTT.

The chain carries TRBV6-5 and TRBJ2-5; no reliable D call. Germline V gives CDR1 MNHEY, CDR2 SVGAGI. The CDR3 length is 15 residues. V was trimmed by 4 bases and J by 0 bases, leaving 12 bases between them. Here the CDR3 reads CASSFGPLYQETQYF. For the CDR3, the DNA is TGTGCCAGCAGTTTCGGACCTCTTTACCAAGAGACCCAGTACTTC.

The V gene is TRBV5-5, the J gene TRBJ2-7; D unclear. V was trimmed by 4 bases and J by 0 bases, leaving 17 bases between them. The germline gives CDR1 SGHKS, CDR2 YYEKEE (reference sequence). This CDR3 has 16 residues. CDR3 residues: CASSGSFAQSSYEQYF. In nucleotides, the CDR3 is TGTGCCAGCAGCGGCAGCTTCGCACAGAGCTCCTACGAGCAGTACTTC.

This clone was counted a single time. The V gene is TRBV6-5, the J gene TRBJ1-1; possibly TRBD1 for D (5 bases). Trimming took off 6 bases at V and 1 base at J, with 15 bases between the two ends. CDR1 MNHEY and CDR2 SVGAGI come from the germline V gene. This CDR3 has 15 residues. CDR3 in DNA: TGTGCCAGCAGAATCTCGGGGGTGAAGAACACTGAAGCTTTCTTT. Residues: CASRISGVKNTEAFF.

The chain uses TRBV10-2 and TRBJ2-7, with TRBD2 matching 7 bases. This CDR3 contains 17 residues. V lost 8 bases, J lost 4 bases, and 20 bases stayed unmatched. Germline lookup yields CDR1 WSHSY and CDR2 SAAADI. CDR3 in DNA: TGCGCCAGCGTGGGGTGGGACCGGGACTATAACCTTTACGAGCAGTACTTC. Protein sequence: CASVGWDRDYNLYEQYF.

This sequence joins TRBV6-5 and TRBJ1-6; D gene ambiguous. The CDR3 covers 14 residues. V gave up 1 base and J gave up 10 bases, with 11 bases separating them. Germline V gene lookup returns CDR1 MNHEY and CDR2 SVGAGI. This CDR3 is CASSYFRSGSPLHF. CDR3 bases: TGTGCCAGCAGTTACTTCAGGTCGGGCTCACCCCTCCACTTT.

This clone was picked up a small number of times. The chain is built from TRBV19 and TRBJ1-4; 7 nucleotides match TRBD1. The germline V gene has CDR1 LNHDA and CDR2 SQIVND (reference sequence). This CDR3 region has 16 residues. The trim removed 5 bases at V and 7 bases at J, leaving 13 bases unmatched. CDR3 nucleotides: TGTGCCAGTAGTCCCGATAGGGGGAGGGGGCGTGAAAAACTGTTTTTT. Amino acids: CASSPDRGRGREKLFF.

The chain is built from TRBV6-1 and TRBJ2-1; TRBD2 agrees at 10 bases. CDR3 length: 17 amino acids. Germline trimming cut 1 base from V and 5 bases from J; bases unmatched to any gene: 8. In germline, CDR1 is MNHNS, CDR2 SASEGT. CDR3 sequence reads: CASSEVPGLASHNEQFF. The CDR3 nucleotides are TGTGCCAGCAGTGAAGTCCCGGGACTAGCGAGCCACAATGAGCAGTTCTTC.

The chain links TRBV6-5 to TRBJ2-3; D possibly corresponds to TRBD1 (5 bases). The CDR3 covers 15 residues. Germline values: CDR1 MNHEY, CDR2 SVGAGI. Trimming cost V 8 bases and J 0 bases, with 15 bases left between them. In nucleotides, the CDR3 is TGTGCCAGCCGGAGACAGATTGCTAGCACAGATACGCAGTATTTT. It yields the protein CASRRQIASTDTQYF.

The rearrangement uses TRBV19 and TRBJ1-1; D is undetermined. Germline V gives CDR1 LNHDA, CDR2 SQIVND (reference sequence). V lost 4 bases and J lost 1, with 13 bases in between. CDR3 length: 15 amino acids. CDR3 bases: TGTGCCAGTAGTACGAAGTCCGGGCCGAACACTGAAGCTTTCTTT. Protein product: CASSTKSGPNTEAFF.

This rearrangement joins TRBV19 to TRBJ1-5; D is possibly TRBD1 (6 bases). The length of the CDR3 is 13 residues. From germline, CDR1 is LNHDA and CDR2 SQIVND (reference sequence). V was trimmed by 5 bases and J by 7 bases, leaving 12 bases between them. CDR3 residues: CASSPGVRQPQHF. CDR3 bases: TGTGCCAGTAGTCCAGGGGTAAGACAGCCCCAGCATTTT. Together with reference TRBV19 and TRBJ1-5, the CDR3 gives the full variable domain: DGGITQSPKYLFRKEGQNVTLSCEQNLNHDAMYWYRQDPGQGLRLIYYSQIVNDFQKGDIAEGYSVSREKKESFPLTVTSAQKNPTAFYLCASSPGVRQPQHFGDGTRLSIL.

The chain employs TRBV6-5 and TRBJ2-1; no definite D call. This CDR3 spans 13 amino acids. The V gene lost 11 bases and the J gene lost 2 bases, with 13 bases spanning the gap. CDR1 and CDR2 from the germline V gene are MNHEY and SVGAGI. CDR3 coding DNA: TGTGCCTCTCGTAGGATTACCTACAATGAGCAGTTCTTC. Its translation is CASRRITYNEQFF.

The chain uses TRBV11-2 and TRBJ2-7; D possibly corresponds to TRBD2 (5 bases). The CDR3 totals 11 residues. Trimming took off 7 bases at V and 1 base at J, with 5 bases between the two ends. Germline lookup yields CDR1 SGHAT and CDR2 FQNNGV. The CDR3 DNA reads TGTGCCAGCACGGGATCCTACGAGCAGTACTTC. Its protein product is CASTGSYEQYF. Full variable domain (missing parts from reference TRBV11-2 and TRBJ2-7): EAGVAQSPRYKIIEKRQSVAFWCNPISGHATLYWYQQILGQGPKLLIQFQNNGVVDDSQLPKDRFSAERLKGVDSTLKIQPAKLEDSAVYLCASTGSYEQYFGPGTRLTVT.

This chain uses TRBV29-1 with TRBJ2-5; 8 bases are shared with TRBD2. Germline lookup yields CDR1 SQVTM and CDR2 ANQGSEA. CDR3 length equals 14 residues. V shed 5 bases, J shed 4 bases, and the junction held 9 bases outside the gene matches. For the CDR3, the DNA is TGCAGCGTTCCAGTCTTCAGCGGGGGAGAGACCCAGTACTTC. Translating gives CSVPVFSGGETQYF. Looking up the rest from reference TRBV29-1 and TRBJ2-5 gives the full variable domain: SAVISQKPSRDICQRGTSLTIQCQVDSQVTMMFWYRQQPGQSLTLIATANQGSEATYESGFVIDKFPISRPNLTFSTLTVSNMSPEDSSIYLCSVPVFSGGETQYFGPGTRLLVL.

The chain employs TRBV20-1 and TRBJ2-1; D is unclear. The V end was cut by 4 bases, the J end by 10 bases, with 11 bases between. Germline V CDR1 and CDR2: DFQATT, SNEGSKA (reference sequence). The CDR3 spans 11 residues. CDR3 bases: TGCAGTGCTAAACCGACACGGGAGCAGTTCTTC. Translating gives CSAKPTREQFF.

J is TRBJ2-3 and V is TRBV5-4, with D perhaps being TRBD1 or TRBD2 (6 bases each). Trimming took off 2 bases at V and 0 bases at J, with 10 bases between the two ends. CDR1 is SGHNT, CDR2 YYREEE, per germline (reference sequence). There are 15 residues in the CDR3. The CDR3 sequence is CASSLRGVSTDTQYF. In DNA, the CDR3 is TGTGCCAGCAGCTTAAGGGGGGTTAGCACAGATACGCAGTATTTT.

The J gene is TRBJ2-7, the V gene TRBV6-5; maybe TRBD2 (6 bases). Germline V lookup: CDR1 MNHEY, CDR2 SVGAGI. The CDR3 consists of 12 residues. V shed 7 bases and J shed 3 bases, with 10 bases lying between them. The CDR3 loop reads CASTGGDYEQYF. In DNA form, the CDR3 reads TGTGCCAGCACCGGAGGGGACTACGAGCAGTACTTC.

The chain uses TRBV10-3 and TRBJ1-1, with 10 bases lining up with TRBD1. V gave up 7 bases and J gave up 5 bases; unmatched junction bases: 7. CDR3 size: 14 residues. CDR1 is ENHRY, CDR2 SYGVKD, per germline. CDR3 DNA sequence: TGTGCCATCAAAAAAGAGGGACAGGGGACTGAAGCTTTCTTT. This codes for CAIKKEGQGTEAFF.

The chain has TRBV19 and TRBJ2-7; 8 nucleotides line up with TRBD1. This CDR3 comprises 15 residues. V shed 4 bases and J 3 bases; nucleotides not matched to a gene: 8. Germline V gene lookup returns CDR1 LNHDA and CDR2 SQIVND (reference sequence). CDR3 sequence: CASSSGTGLFYEQYF. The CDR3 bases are TGTGCCAGTAGTAGCGGGACAGGCCTTTTCTACGAGCAGTACTTC.

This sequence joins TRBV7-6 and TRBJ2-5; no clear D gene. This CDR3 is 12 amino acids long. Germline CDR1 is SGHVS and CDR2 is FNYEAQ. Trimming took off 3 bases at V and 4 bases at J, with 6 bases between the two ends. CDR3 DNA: TGTGCCAGCAGCTTTTCGCGAGAGACCCAGTACTTC. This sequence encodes CASSFSRETQYF.

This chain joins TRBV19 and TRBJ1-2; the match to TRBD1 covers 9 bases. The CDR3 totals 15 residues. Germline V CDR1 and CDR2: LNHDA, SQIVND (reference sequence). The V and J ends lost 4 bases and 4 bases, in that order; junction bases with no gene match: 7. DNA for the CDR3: TGTGCCAGTAGTAAAAGGGACAGGGTCTTCTATGGCTACACCTTC. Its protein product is CASSKRDRVFYGYTF.

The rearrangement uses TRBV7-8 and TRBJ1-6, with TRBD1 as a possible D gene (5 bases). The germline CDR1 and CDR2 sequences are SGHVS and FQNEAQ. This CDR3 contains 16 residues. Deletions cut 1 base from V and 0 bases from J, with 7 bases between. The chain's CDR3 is CASSLVGASYNSPLHF. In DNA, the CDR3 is TGTGCCAGCAGCTTAGTTGGGGCCTCCTATAATTCACCCCTCCACTTT.